A single sample is the source of the 8 T cell receptor beta chains below, sequenced in a study of T cell repertoires in cytomegalovirus infection. Each CDR3 protein is one row after TCRdb ran MiXCR on the reads. Of some 300,000 distinct CDR3 sequences listed, about a tenth were seen once; the top ten hold around 2.6%. The sequenced sample was PBMCs. These TCRs come from a human donor in good health (CMV status not recorded). Some clones in this sample may be carry-over from other donors' samples.

This clonotype was seen at least ten times. The chain links TRBV20-1 to TRBJ2-1; 9 nucleotides align to TRBD2. The CDR3 totals 16 residues. V lost 0 bases to trimming and J lost 12 bases; unmatched junction nucleotides: 15. Germline loops: CDR1 DFQATT, CDR2 SNEGSKA (reference sequence). CDR3 in DNA: TGCAGTGCTAGAGATCTGAGAGTAGCGGGGGACCTCAGGCAGTTCTTC. Translated, it gives CSARDLRVAGDLRQFF.

The chain couples TRBV20-1 to TRBJ2-1; 9 bases are a match to TRBD2. V dropped 4 bases and J dropped 2; count of bases not matched to a gene: 3. The CDR3 totals 14 residues. Germline lookup yields CDR1 DFQATT and CDR2 SNEGSKA (reference sequence). The CDR3 DNA follows: TGCAGTGCTACGCTAGCGGGGCCCTACAATGAGCAGTTCTTC. The encoded protein is CSATLAGPYNEQFF.

In this sample, this clonotype turned up many times. This sequence joins TRBV20-1 and TRBJ2-3, with 9 bases aligning to TRBD2. The germline V gene has CDR1 DFQATT and CDR2 SNEGSKA (reference sequence). V lost 1 base and J lost 3; bases outside the gene matches: 11. This CDR3 spans 17 amino acids. CDR3 in DNA: TGCAGTGCTAGAGGAACCCGTCCTAGCGGGGTAACAGATACGCAGTATTTT. Encoded protein: CSARGTRPSGVTDTQYF.

V gene TRBV6-6 combines with J gene TRBJ2-7; 13 nucleotides agree with TRBD2. V was clipped by 2 bases and J by 2 bases; unmatched bases: 0. CDR1 is MNHNY, CDR2 SVGAGI, per germline (reference sequence). This CDR3 region has 15 residues. Here the CDR3 DNA reads TGTGCCAGCAGTTACGGACTAGCGGGGGCCTACGAGCAGTACGTC. This translates into CASSYGLAGAYEQYV.

This clonotype was seen many times. CDR3 sequence reads: CASSSRQGSGTQYF. The CDR3 DNA follows: TGTGCCAGCAGCTCCCGCCAGGGGAGTGGTACGCAGTATTTT. The chain couples TRBV7-2 to TRBJ2-3, with D maybe TRBD1 (6 bases). Germline V lookup: CDR1 SGHTA, CDR2 FQGNSA. Trimming pared 4 bases from V and 8 bases from J, leaving 16 bases between. This CDR3 has 14 amino acids. The complete variable domain, with remaining parts taken from reference TRBV7-2 and TRBJ2-3, reads GAGVSQSPSNKVTEKGKDVELRCDPISGHTALYWYRQSLGQGLEFLIYFQGNSAPDKSGLPSDRFSAERTGGSVSTLTIQRTQQEDSAVYLCASSSRQGSGTQYFGPGTRLTVL.

A note on this clonotype: Being one base from a much bigger clone, this may be a read error. The V gene is TRBV20-1, the J gene TRBJ2-5; 8 nucleotides line up with TRBD2. After removal of 5 bases from V and 5 bases from J, the junction contained 10 bases not matched to a gene. CDR1 is DFQATT, CDR2 SNEGSKA, per germline (reference sequence). The CDR3 covers 14 residues. The DNA of the CDR3 is TGCAGTGCTGACGGGGGGGCGCTACGGGAGACCCAGTACTTC. Amino acid sequence: CSADGGALRETQYF.

This clonotype was detected many times. CDR3 residues: CATRKDEGQTQYF. Here the CDR3 DNA reads TGTGCCACCAGAAAGGACGAGGGGCAAACCCAGTACTTC. The chain combines TRBV15 with TRBJ2-5; D may match TRBD1 or TRBD2 (5 bases each). This CDR3 contains 13 residues. V was shortened by 6 bases and J by 8 bases, with 16 bases between the two germline ends. Germline V gene lookup returns CDR1 LNHNV and CDR2 YYDKDF (reference sequence).

The V call is TRBV10-3, the J call TRBJ2-1; 11 positions agree with TRBD2. Germline loops: CDR1 ENHRY, CDR2 SYGVKD. V shed 6 bases and J 8 bases; nucleotides not matched to a gene: 12. This CDR3 has 16 residues. This CDR3 reads CAIRPGLAGGPDEQFF. In nucleotides, the CDR3 is TGTGCCATCAGGCCGGGGTTAGCGGGGGGGCCGGATGAGCAGTTCTTC.